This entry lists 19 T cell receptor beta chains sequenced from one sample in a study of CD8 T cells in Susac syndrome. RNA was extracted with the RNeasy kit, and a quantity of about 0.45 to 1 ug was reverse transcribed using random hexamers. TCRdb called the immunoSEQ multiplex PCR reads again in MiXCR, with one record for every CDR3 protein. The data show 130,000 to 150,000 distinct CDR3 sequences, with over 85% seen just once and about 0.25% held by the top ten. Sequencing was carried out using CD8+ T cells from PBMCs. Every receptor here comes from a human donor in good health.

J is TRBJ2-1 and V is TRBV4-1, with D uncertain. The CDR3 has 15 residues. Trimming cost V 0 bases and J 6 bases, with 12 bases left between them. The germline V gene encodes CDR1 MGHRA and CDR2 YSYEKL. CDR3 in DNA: TGCGCCAGCAGCCAAGAGACGGGCTTGGGCAATGAGCAGTTCTTC. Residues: CASSQETGLGNEQFF.

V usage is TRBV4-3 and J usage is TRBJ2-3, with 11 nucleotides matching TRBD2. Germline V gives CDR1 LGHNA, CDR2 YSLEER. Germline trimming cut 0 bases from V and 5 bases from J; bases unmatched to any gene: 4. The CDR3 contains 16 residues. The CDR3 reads CASSQDGGLAEDTQYF. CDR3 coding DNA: TGCGCCAGCAGCCAAGATGGGGGACTAGCGGAAGATACGCAGTATTTT.

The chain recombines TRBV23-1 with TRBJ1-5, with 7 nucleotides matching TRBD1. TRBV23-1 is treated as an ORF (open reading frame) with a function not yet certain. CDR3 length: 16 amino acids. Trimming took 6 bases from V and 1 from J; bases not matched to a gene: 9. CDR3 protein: CASSPRTGGSNQPQHF. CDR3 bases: TGCGCCAGCAGCCCCCGGACAGGAGGGAGCAATCAGCCCCAGCATTTT.

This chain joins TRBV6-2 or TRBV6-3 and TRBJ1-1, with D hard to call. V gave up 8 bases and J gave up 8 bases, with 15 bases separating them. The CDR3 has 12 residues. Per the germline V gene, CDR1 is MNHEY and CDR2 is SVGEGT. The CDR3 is CASSMSRLEAFF. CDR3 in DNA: TGTGCCAGCTCTATGTCCCGGTTGGAAGCTTTCTTT.

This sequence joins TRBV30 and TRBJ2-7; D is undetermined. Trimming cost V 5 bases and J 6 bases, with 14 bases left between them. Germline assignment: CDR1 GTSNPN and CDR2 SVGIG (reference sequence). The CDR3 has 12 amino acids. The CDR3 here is CAWGSVGFEQYF. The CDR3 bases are TGTGCCTGGGGCTCGGTAGGCTTCGAGCAGTACTTC.

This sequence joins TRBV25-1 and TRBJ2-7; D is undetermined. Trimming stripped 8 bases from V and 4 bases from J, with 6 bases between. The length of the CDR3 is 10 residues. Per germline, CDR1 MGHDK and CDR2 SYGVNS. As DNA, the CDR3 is TGTGCCAGCTCCGAGTACGAGCAGTACTTC. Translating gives CASSEYEQYF.

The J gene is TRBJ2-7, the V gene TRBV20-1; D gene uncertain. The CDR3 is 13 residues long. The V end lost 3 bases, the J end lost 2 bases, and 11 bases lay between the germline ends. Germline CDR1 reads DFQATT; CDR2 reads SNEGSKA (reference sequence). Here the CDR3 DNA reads TGCAGTGCTAGGGCCCCAGACACCTACGAGCAGTACTTC. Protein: CSARAPDTYEQYF.

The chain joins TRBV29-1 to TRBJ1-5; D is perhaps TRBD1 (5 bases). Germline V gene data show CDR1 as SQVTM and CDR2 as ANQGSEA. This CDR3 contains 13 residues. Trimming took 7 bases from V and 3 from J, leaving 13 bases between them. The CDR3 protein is CSASGGVNQPQHF. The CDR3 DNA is TGCAGCGCCAGCGGAGGGGTCAATCAGCCCCAGCATTTT.

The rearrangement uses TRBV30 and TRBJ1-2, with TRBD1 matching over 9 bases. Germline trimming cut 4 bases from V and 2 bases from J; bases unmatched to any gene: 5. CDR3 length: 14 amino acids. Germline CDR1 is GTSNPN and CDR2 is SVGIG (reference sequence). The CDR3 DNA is TGTGCCTGGAACTACAGGGGGCGCAACTATGGCTACACCTTC. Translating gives CAWNYRGRNYGYTF. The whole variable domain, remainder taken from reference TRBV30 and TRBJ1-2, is SQTIHQWPATLVQPVGSPLSLECTVEGTSNPNLYWYRQAAGRGLQLLFYSVGIGQISSEVPQNLSASRPQDRQFILSSKKLLLSDSGFYLCAWNYRGRNYGYTFGSGTRLTVV.

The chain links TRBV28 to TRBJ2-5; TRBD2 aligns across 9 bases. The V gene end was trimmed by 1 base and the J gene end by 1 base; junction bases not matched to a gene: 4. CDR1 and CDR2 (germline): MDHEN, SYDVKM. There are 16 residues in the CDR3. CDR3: CASSLLAGGPQETQYF. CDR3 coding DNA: TGTGCCAGCAGTTTATTGGCGGGAGGGCCCCAAGAGACCCAGTACTTC.

The CDR3 DNA reads as TGCAGTGCTAGAGATTTTCCCCGCAATGAGCAGTTCTTC. Protein: CSARDFPRNEQFF. The V call is TRBV20-1, the J call TRBJ2-1; D is ambiguous. The CDR3 has 13 residues. The germline V gene has CDR1 DFQATT and CDR2 SNEGSKA (reference sequence). V was shortened by 0 bases and J by 6 bases, with 9 bases between the two germline ends.

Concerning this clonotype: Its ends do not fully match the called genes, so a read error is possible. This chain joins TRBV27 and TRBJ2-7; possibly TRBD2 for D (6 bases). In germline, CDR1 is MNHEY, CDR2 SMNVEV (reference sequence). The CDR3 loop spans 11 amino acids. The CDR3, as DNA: TGTGCCAGCCTCGGCGGGGTCCTGCTGCGTTTC. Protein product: CASLGGVLLRF.

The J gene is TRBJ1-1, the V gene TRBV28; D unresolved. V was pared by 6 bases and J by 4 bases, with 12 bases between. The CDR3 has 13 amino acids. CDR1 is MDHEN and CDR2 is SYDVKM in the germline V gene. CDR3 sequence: CASRHMTGTEAFF. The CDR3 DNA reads TGTGCCAGCAGACATATGACGGGCACTGAAGCTTTCTTT.

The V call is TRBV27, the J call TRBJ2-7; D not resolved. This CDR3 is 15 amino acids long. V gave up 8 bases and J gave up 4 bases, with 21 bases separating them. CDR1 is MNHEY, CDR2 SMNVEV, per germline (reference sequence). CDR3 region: CASSLAESPWYEQYF. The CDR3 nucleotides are TGTGCCAGCTCCCTGGCTGAGTCCCCGTGGTACGAGCAGTACTTC.

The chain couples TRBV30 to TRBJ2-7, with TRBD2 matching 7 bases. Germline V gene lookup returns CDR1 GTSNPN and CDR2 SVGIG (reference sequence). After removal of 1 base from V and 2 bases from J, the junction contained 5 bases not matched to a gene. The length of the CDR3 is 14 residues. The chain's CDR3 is CAWSDRLAAYEQYF. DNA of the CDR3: TGTGCCTGGAGTGACCGCCTAGCGGCCTACGAGCAGTACTTC.

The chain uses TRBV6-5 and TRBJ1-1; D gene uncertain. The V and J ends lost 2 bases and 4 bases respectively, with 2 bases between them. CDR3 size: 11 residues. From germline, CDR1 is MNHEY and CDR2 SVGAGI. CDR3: CASSYLTEAFF. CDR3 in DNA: TGTGCCAGCAGTTACCTCACTGAAGCTTTCTTT.

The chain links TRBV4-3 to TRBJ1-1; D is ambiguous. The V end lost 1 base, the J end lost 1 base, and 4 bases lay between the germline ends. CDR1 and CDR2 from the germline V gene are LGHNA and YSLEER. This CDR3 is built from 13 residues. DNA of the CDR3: TGCGCCAGCAGCCAAGCACCGAACACTGAAGCTTTCTTT. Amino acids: CASSQAPNTEAFF.

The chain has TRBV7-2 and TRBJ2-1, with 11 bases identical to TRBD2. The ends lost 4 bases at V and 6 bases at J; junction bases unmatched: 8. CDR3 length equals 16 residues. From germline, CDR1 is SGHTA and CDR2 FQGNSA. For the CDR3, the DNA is TGTGCCAGCAGCTCACCAACTAGCGGGAGAGGCAATGAGCAGTTCTTC. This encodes CASSSPTSGRGNEQFF.

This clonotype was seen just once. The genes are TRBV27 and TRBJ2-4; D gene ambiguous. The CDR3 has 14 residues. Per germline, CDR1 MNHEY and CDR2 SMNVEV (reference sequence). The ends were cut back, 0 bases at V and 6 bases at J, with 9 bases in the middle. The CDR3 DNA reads TGTGCCAGCAGTTTATCTGGTCCCCTAAACATTCAGTACTTC. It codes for CASSLSGPLNIQYF.